This TCR beta chain was recovered during a study of shared clonotypes between healthy human individuals. Study summary: Three CD4 naive, three CD4 memory, two CD8 naive and one CD8 memory plate were used per donor. General study results and limits: Larger estimated richness was generally recorded for naive subsets relative to memory subsets.

The V and J ends lost 1 base and 6 bases respectively, with 18 bases between them. Germline V CDR1 and CDR2: SGDLS, YYNGEE. The CDR3 is 16 residues long. Clones were read by immunoSEQ multiplex PCR, and TCRdb kept only the in-frame ones, dropping some. There are over 1.5 million clones in the sample; nearly 99% occur only once, and about 0.45% lies in the top ten. Regarding this clone: Its target is unknown.

The sequenced material came from naive CD4+ T cells sorted from blood. Subset denoted: CD45RA+ positively selected. The J gene is TRBJ2-3, the V gene TRBV9; the D is unclear. The sequence derives from a man aged 25-40 years in good health. The CDR3 DNA is TGTGCCAGCAGCGTACTCCCTCAAGAGCATAGGGATACGCAGTATTTT. The encoded protein is CASSVLPQEHRDTQYF.